Shown below are 25 T cell receptor beta chains from a single sample sequenced in a study of blood T cell repertoires in COVID-19. The data were produced by immunoSEQ multiplex PCR, yet TCRdb's version contains in-frame clones alone and is incomplete. The sample yields over 150,000 clones, approximately 88% seen once. Source material: peripheral blood. The origin of the receptors is a woman aged 40 to 50 with COVID-19, enrolled during active disease.

The chain uses TRBV19 and TRBJ2-2; D might be TRBD2 (7 bases). Germline V gene lookup returns CDR1 LNHDA and CDR2 SQIVND (reference sequence). The CDR3 runs to 15 residues. Trimming pared 7 bases from V and 6 bases from J, leaving 18 bases between. The CDR3 DNA follows: TGTGCCAGTAATAGTCAGGTCGGGGGGCCCGGGGAGCTGTTTTTT. This gives the protein CASNSQVGGPGELFF.

The rearrangement links TRBV5-1 to TRBJ1-1, with 7 bases identical to TRBD1. The CDR3 runs to 14 residues. V lost 3 bases and J lost 5; bases outside the gene matches: 7. The germline CDR1 and CDR2 sequences are SGHRS and YFSETQ. CDR3 sequence: CASSSSGGQTEAFF. The DNA for the CDR3 is TGCGCCAGCAGCTCCTCAGGGGGTCAGACTGAAGCTTTCTTT.

This chain links TRBV29-1 with TRBJ2-5, with a tentative D call TRBD2 (5 bases). This CDR3 contains 12 residues. In germline, CDR1 is SQVTM, CDR2 ANQGSEA. Deletions cut 3 bases from V and 5 bases from J, with 10 bases between. The CDR3 is CSVDLGSETQYF. The CDR3 nucleotides are TGCAGCGTTGATCTGGGGAGCGAGACCCAGTACTTC.

The V and J genes are TRBV11-2 and TRBJ2-7; TRBD1 matches 7 bases. With V trimmed by 3 bases and J by 3 bases, 5 bases remained unmatched. CDR1 and CDR2 from the germline V gene are SGHAT and FQNNGV. The CDR3 length is 14 residues. Here the CDR3 reads CASSFGTADYEQYF. The CDR3 bases are TGTGCCAGCAGCTTCGGGACAGCTGACTACGAGCAGTACTTC.

Points on this clone: Other DNA sequences from this sample encode an identical CDR3 as well. The chain uses TRBV18 and TRBJ2-1, with 10 bases aligning to TRBD2. The length of the CDR3 is 15 residues. CDR1 is KGHSH and CDR2 is LQKENI in the germline V gene. V was clipped by 3 bases and J by 5 bases; unmatched bases: 4. This CDR3 reads CASSPRTSGDNEQFF. Here the CDR3 DNA reads TGTGCCAGCTCACCCAGGACTAGCGGCGACAATGAGCAGTTCTTC.

The CDR3 sequence: CAIRTVGANTEAFF. Written as DNA, the CDR3 is TGTGCCATCAGGACGGTGGGGGCGAACACTGAAGCTTTCTTT. The chain is built from TRBV10-3 and TRBJ1-1, with D maybe TRBD1 (6 bases). Trimming left V 6 bases short and J 1 base short, with 12 bases between. This CDR3 is built from 14 residues. The V gene's germline CDR1 is ENHRY and CDR2 SYGVKD.

This sequence joins TRBV7-9 and TRBJ2-7, with 10 bases that match TRBD1. The V gene end was trimmed by 5 bases and the J gene end by 5 bases; junction bases not matched to a gene: 12. This CDR3 is 16 amino acids long. Germline values: CDR1 SEHNR, CDR2 FQNEAQ (reference sequence). DNA of the CDR3: TGTGCCAGCAGCCCCACGGGGGGGACAGGGGTCCACGAGCAGTACTTC. This encodes CASSPTGGTGVHEQYF.

The V gene is TRBV4-2, the J gene TRBJ2-5; D might be TRBD1 (5 bases). Looked up from germline, CDR1 is LGHNA and CDR2 is YNFKEQ. The CDR3 spans 14 residues. Trimming removed 1 base from V and 4 bases from J, with 10 bases in between. The CDR3 spells CASSQGGRGETQYF. For the CDR3, the DNA is TGTGCCAGCAGCCAAGGGGGCAGAGGAGAGACCCAGTACTTC.

The chain employs TRBV20-1 and TRBJ1-2; D possibly corresponds to TRBD1 (5 bases). The CDR3 extends over 11 amino acids. Deletions cut 1 base from V and 10 bases from J, with 10 bases between. Germline lookup yields CDR1 DFQATT and CDR2 SNEGSKA (reference sequence). This CDR3 is CSARVPTVYTF. CDR3 DNA: TGCAGTGCTAGAGTACCGACAGTCTACACCTTC.

The CDR3 sequence is CASSERQGRGEQYF. DNA of the CDR3: TGTGCCAGCAGCGAACGACAGGGACGGGGCGAGCAGTACTTC. J is TRBJ2-7 and V is TRBV11-2; 7 nucleotides match TRBD1. Germline V gene data show CDR1 as SGHAT and CDR2 as FQNNGV. The J segment lost 6 bases and the V segment lost 5 bases, leaving 10 bases of the junction unmatched. The CDR3 has 14 amino acids.

This clone was detected once. The V gene is TRBV7-2, the J gene TRBJ1-6; D gene unclear. This CDR3 is built from 14 residues. V was trimmed by 1 base and J by 3 bases, leaving 4 bases between them. Germline CDR1 is SGHTA and CDR2 is FQGNSA. The CDR3 is CASSLGGYNSPLHF. Here the CDR3 DNA reads TGTGCCAGCAGCTTAGGAGGCTATAATTCACCCCTCCACTTT.

The chain joins TRBV7-6 to TRBJ2-1; D possibly corresponds to TRBD2 (7 bases). The CDR3 has 16 residues. Germline CDR1 SGHVS, CDR2 FNYEAQ. Trimming shortened V by 3 bases and J by 4 bases, and 16 bases separated the two germline ends. The CDR3 spells CASSLGGGGNYNEQFF. The CDR3 nucleotides read TGTGCCAGCAGCTTGGGGGGCGGGGGTAATTACAATGAGCAGTTCTTC.

The rearrangement links TRBV3-1 (or the pseudogene TRBV3-2) to TRBJ1-2, with D uncertain. CDR1 LGHDT and CDR2 YNNKEL come from the germline V gene (reference sequence). V was shortened by 0 bases and J by 8 bases, with 10 bases between the two germline ends. The CDR3 runs to 13 residues. The CDR3 loop is CASSQDSAGGYTF. The CDR3, as DNA: TGTGCCAGCAGCCAAGACTCGGCAGGCGGCTACACCTTC.

The V call is TRBV2, the J call TRBJ1-1; 8 bases match TRBD1. Germline CDR1 reads SNHLY; CDR2 reads FYNNEI. With V trimmed by 6 bases and J by 5 bases, 5 bases remained unmatched. CDR3 length: 13 residues. CDR3 sequence reads: CASSPGGKTEAFF. CDR3 DNA sequence: TGTGCCAGCAGCCCAGGGGGCAAGACTGAAGCTTTCTTT.

J is TRBJ2-3 and V is TRBV28; D is unresolved. Deletions cut 6 bases from V and 5 bases from J, with 21 bases between. Germline V lookup: CDR1 MDHEN, CDR2 SYDVKM. CDR3 length: 16 amino acids. The CDR3 protein is CASRRRAWRPGDTQYF. In nucleotides, the CDR3 is TGTGCCAGCAGACGCCGAGCGTGGCGGCCGGGAGATACGCAGTATTTT. The full variable domain, in which reference TRBV28 and TRBJ2-3 provide the parts outside the CDR3, is DVKVTQSSRYLVKRTGEKVFLECVQDMDHENMFWYRQDPGLGLRLIYFSYDVKMKEKGDIPEGYSVSREKKERFSLILESASTNQTSMYLCASRRRAWRPGDTQYFGPGTRLTVL.

The chain couples TRBV19 to TRBJ1-2, with 7 positions matching TRBD1. The CDR3 totals 13 residues. V dropped 5 bases and J dropped 5; count of bases not matched to a gene: 5. The germline V gene encodes CDR1 LNHDA and CDR2 SQIVND (reference sequence). The DNA of the CDR3 is TGTGCCAGTAGTCTCCGGGACAGTTATGGCTACACCTTC. Translated: CASSLRDSYGYTF.

The J gene is TRBJ2-7, the V gene TRBV7-6, with 16 bases fitting TRBD2. The germline CDR1 and CDR2 sequences are SGHVS and FNYEAQ. With V trimmed by 0 bases and J by 2 bases, 4 bases remained unmatched. The length of the CDR3 is 18 residues. The CDR3 here is CASSLAVGTSGRAYEQYF. DNA of the CDR3: TGTGCCAGCAGCTTAGCGGTAGGGACTAGCGGGAGGGCCTACGAGCAGTACTTC.

V is TRBV10-2 and J is TRBJ1-5; 10 nucleotides align to TRBD1. The ends lost 8 bases at V and 7 bases at J; junction bases unmatched: 11. Germline V gene data show CDR1 as WSHSY and CDR2 as SAAADI. This CDR3 is 15 amino acids long. CDR3 sequence: CASRRQGASQQPQHF. CDR3 DNA sequence: TGCGCCAGCCGAAGACAGGGGGCTTCTCAGCAGCCCCAGCATTTT.

J is TRBJ1-6 and V is TRBV10-3, with D unresolved. The V gene's germline CDR1 is ENHRY and CDR2 SYGVKD. V lost 0 bases to trimming and J lost 7 bases, with 4 bases between them. CDR3 length equals 13 residues. The CDR3 protein is CAISESTNSPLHF. In DNA, the CDR3 is TGTGCCATCAGTGAGTCGACAAATTCACCCCTCCACTTT.

This clone was observed a single time. The chain joins TRBV5-1 to TRBJ2-5, with TRBD2 matching over 10 bases. The CDR3 consists of 16 residues. CDR1 SGHRS and CDR2 YFSETQ come from the germline V gene. Trimming cost V 4 bases and J 5 bases; bases outside gene matches: 11. CDR3 nucleotide sequence: TGCGCCAGCAGCCAGCGCCTAGCGGGGGTGCGGGAGACCCAGTACTTC. Translation: CASSQRLAGVRETQYF.

The chain joins TRBV25-1 to TRBJ1-6; D is perhaps TRBD1 (5 bases). The CDR3 consists of 14 residues. V was shortened by 10 bases and J by 3 bases, with 13 bases between the two germline ends. Germline V gene data show CDR1 as MGHDK and CDR2 as SYGVNS. The CDR3, as DNA: TGTGCCACCCGCCGGGGGGGCTATAATTCACCCCTCCACTTT. Protein: CATRRGGYNSPLHF.

The chain uses TRBV6-4 and TRBJ2-1; 7 nucleotides line up with TRBD2. The CDR3 is made up of 15 amino acids. Germline CDR1 reads MRHNA; CDR2 reads SNTAGT. J lost 3 bases, V lost 3 bases, and 5 bases had no gene match. DNA of the CDR3: TGTGCCAGCAGTGAAGGCCTAGCGGACTACAATGAGCAGTTCTTC. Translated, it gives CASSEGLADYNEQFF.

The V call is TRBV28, the J call TRBJ2-3; 12 bases align to TRBD2. Germline V gene data show CDR1 as MDHEN and CDR2 as SYDVKM. After removal of 7 bases from V and 6 bases from J, the junction contained 11 bases not matched to a gene. The CDR3 consists of 16 residues. This CDR3 reads CASTRILAGGHDTQYF. The CDR3 DNA is TGTGCCAGCACCCGAATCCTAGCGGGAGGGCATGATACGCAGTATTTT.

This clone was recorded only once. The CDR3 region is CSVEGGQNYGYTF. CDR3 bases: TGCAGCGTTGAAGGGGGGCAAAACTATGGCTACACCTTC. The chain carries TRBV29-1 and TRBJ1-2; TRBD1 might be the D (6 bases). The germline CDR1 and CDR2 sequences are SQVTM and ANQGSEA. V dropped 1 base and J dropped 2 bases, with 8 bases sitting between them. The CDR3 runs 13 residues.

This clone was found a few times. The chain is built from TRBV2 and TRBJ2-1; weak D call: TRBD2 (7 bases). Trimming took off 3 bases at V and 6 bases at J, with 12 bases between the two ends. The CDR3 is made up of 14 amino acids. CDR1 SNHLY and CDR2 FYNNEI come from the germline V gene. The CDR3 coding sequence is TGTGCCAGCAGTGAGAGGGGGGGGTCCAATGAGCAGTTCTTC. Translated: CASSERGGSNEQFF.